This T cell receptor (beta chain) originates from a study of blood T cell repertoires in COVID-19. V shed 5 bases and J shed 0 bases, with 18 bases lying between them. From germline, CDR1 is SGHAT and CDR2 FQNNGV. The CDR3 loop spans 17 amino acids. Repertoires were generated with immunoSEQ multiplex PCR, while TCRdb's copy carries only in-frame clones and drops some. The profile shows around 20,000 clones, approximately 90% of them singletons. The V gene is TRBV11-2, the J gene TRBJ2-3; tentatively, D is TRBD1 (6 bases). Source material: peripheral blood. This TCR derives from a human donor in a cohort sampled during active COVID-19. The CDR3 region is CASSQRPQGTSTDTQYF. CDR3 DNA: TGTGCCAGCAGCCAAAGACCGCAGGGGACGAGCACAGATACGCAGTATTTT. Full variable domain (missing parts from reference TRBV11-2 and TRBJ2-3): EAGVAQSPRYKIIEKRQSVAFWCNPISGHATLYWYQQILGQGPKLLIQFQNNGVVDDSQLPKDRFSAERLKGVDSTLKIQPAKLEDSAVYLCASSQRPQGTSTDTQYFGPGTRLTVL.